This TCR beta chain was sequenced in a study of spatial heterogeneity in lung cancer. Study-wide context: Counts of TCR transcripts in tumor regions tracked strongly with a T cell module score that came from matched bulk RNA-seq.

Noted time point: sample taken at primary tumor resection. Tumor, nontumor lung or frozen PBMC supplied whole RNA that was sequenced unsorted. Study results and limitations: In tumor T cells, estimated coverage reached roughly 6.4% for alpha chains and approximately 14% for beta chains. Expanded TCRs that were ubiquitous or regional had counts tracking ubiquitous and regional nonsynonymous mutations, respectively. Tumors with more nonsynonymous mutations had more expanded intratumoral alpha and beta TCRs.

By its share, this clonotype is medium-sized. Its antigen is not known. TCRdb re-called the 5' RACE reads with MiXCR, one entry per CDR3 protein. The sample has approximately 8,000 distinct CDR3 sequences, approximately 8.2% seen once. The sequenced sample was lung tumor tissue, obtained at surgery. This clonotype originated in a male donor with early-stage non-small cell lung cancer.

For the CDR3, the DNA is TGCAGCGTTGATGGGCTAATCGTTAACACAGATACGCAGTATTTT. Residues: CSVDGLIVNTDTQYF. The gene calls are TRBV29-1 and TRBJ2-3; the D is unclear. The CDR3 runs 15 residues. The ends were cut back, 3 bases at V and 2 bases at J, with 15 bases in the middle. The V gene's germline CDR1 is SQVTM and CDR2 ANQGSEA.